This record concerns one TCR beta chain sequence. The specificity of this receptor is unknown. No much larger clone is present one base from it, and per-base qualities are unavailable. The data belong to a study of CD8 T cells in Susac syndrome (dated by TCRdb to between 2019 and 2020). About the full investigation: Whether CD8+ T cell activation and differentiation in Susac syndrome was antigen driven was tested using repertoire sequencing.

High-throughput TCR beta sequencing profiled peripheral blood CD8+ and CD4+ T cells from healthy donors, Susac syndrome patients and multiple sclerosis patients. The multiple sclerosis controls were treatment-naive patients who had stable or active relapsing-remitting disease and met the revised McDonald criteria. Bulk CD8+ and CD4+ T cells were purified by magnetic negative isolation, while CD8+ TEMRA cells were enriched using FACS. Blood was collected in EDTA tubes and processed within 24 hours, with PBMCs isolated through density gradient centrifugation. PBMCs destined for TCR sequencing were cryopreserved in liquid nitrogen and later thawed in a 37 °C water bath. A purity of at least 90% was achieved for sorted or isolated CD4+, CD8+ and CD8+ TEMRA cells. RNA was extracted using the RNeasy kit, and about 0.5 to 1 microgram was reverse transcribed with random hexamers. The immunoSEQ multiplex PCR assay, which covers 54 Vbeta and 13 Jbeta segments, was used to amplify TCR beta CDR3 regions. Bias from PCR amplification was corrected by using a synthetic template baseline for primer optimization and for computational correction. The study's processing was this. Only productive sequences were kept, with reads annotated to V, D and J genes according to IMGT and analyzed in immunoSEQ Analyzer. To calculate clonality, Shannon entropy was normalized by log2 of the number of productive unique sequences and then subtracted from one. Public and private clones were assessed among the 100 most prevalent clones of each patient and control. Susac-specific clones were defined as absent from healthy and MS cohorts, 850 to 1,300 published viral clones and other ImmuneACCESS disease sequences. TCRdb reprocessed the public reads (quality trimming at Q25 with fastp, clone calling with MiXCR) and kept in-frame beta chains. Each record represents a unique CDR3 protein, reported with the most common genes and DNA among its rows. TCRdb's processing, not the authors', yielded these V and J calls. The sample has 150,000 or so distinct CDR3 sequences on record, roughly 95% of them singletons. About 0.095% of the sample is held by the ten biggest clonotypes.

The germline V gene provides CDR1 SGHTA and CDR2 FQGNSA. V is pared back by 2 bases and J by 0 bases, with 17 bases lying between the germline termini. The CDR3 holds 18 amino acids from the cysteine to the phenylalanine. The only DNA kept is the CDR3, 54 bases in frame from the first base. Beyond this particular receptor, the publication reports: The study acknowledged that relatively few individuals were included in the TCR sequencing and HLA analysis.

Specimen: CD4+ T cells from PBMCs. The sequence was collected from a human donor with multiple sclerosis. The chain employs TRBV7-2 and TRBJ2-4; TRBD2 is a possible D gene, resting on 6 matching bases. The CDR3 reads as follows: CASSLRLVWGLAKNIQYF. The bases read TGTGCCAGCAGCTTAAGATTGGTTTGGGGACTAGCCAAAAACATTCAGTACTTC.